Listed below are T cell receptor beta chains from one sample, sequenced in a study of blood T cell repertoires in COVID-19. The table came from immunoSEQ multiplex PCR; TCRdb's copy has only in-frame clones and leaves some out. The table records around 37,000 clones, about 91% of them present only once. The source material was peripheral blood. These receptors all come from a woman aged 80 or older with acute or convalescent COVID-19. CDR3s include the opening cysteine and the closing phenylalanine or tryptophan. The D gene is left open where the match is weak. Size values are once, few and many counts, or a class for expanded clones, and some rows have none.

D	V	J	size	DNA	CDR3
-	TRBV12-3/TRBV12-4	TRBJ1-5	-	TGTGCCAGCAAAAGGGAGAATCAGCCCCAGCATTTT	CASKRENQPQHF
TRBD1	TRBV30	TRBJ2-1	-	TGTGCCTGGCTCACCGGGACAGAGGTGGTGGGCTCCTACAATGAGCAGTTCTTC	CAWLTGTEVVGSYNEQFF
TRBD1	TRBV6-6	TRBJ1-6	-	TGTGCCAGCATACCTACCAGGGGGAATTCACCCCTCCACTTT	CASIPTRGNSPLHF
TRBD1	TRBV28	TRBJ1-2	-	TGTGCCAGCACAACCCCGGGACAGGGATCCCACTTCTATGGCTACACCTTC	CASTTPGQGSHFYGYTF
-	TRBV6-5	TRBJ1-1	-	TGTGCCAGCAGTTATTTGCCGGGTCGGATGAACACTGAAGCTTTCTTT	CASSYLPGRMNTEAFF
-	TRBV30	TRBJ1-2	-	TGTGCCTGGGAGACTAACAGTTATGGCTACACCTTC	CAWETNSYGYTF
-	TRBV19	TRBJ1-1	-	TGTGCCAGTAGTATGAGTGGCCTAGGAGCTTTCTTT	CASSMSGLGAFF
TRBD1	TRBV18	TRBJ1-3	-	TGTGCCAGCTCAACGACAGGGGGAGCGGGAAACACCATATATTTT	CASSTTGGAGNTIYF
-	TRBV6-5	TRBJ1-5	-	TGTGCCAGCAGCATCTTCGGGGGGAATCAGCCCCAGCATTTT	CASSIFGGNQPQHF
-	TRBV6-5	TRBJ2-3	once	TGTGCCAGCAGTTCCGGGAGATTCACAGATACGCAGTATTTT	CASSSGRFTDTQYF
-	TRBV7-8	TRBJ1-5	-	TGTGCCAGCAGCTTAGGTCCTAATAGCAATCAGCCCCAGCATTTT	CASSLGPNSNQPQHF
TRBD1	TRBV2	TRBJ1-5	-	TGTGCCAGCAGAGTTGACAGGGGAGGCTATAGCAATCAGCCCCAGCATTTT	CASRVDRGGYSNQPQHF
TRBD2	TRBV7-2	TRBJ2-3	-	TGTGCCAGCAGCTTAAAGCGGGGGGACTCTTTT	CASSLKRGDSF
-	TRBV5-5	TRBJ1-5	-	TGTGCCAGCAGCTTGGAGGGGGGAGGGAATCAGCCCCAGCATTTT	CASSLEGGGNQPQHF
-	TRBV21-1	TRBJ2-7	-	TGTGCCAGCAGCAAAGCAGACGTAGCGGGGGGGCTCTACGAGCAGTACTTC	CASSKADVAGGLYEQYF
-	TRBV5-1	TRBJ2-1	-	TGCGCCAGCAGCTCTGACAGCTCCTACAATGAGCAGTTCTTC	CASSSDSSYNEQFF
-	TRBV5-1	TRBJ1-1	-	TGCGCCAGCAGCGGCCCTCCCCAGGGTAAGAACACTGAAGCTTTCTTT	CASSGPPQGKNTEAFF
TRBD1	TRBV6-6	TRBJ2-5	-	TGTGCCAGCAGTTACCCTCAGGGGACAGGAAAAGAGACCCAGTACTTC	CASSYPQGTGKETQYF
TRBD2	TRBV9	TRBJ2-1	-	TGTGCCAGCAGCGTAGAAGTAGCGGGGGAGCAGTTCTTC	CASSVEVAGEQFF
-	TRBV5-1	TRBJ2-3	-	TGCGCCAGCAGTCTCAGGGGGGTTTGGGCAGATACGCAGTATTTT	CASSLRGVWADTQYF
-	TRBV19	TRBJ1-5	once	TGTGCCAGTAGTCCGGGGGGGAGGGGCAGGAGCAATCAGCCCCAGCATTTT	CASSPGGRGRSNQPQHF
TRBD1	TRBV5-1	TRBJ2-5	-	TGCGCCAGCAGCTCTGAGACAGGGGGAGGAGAGACCCAGTACTTC	CASSSETGGGETQYF
TRBD2	TRBV4-2	TRBJ2-1	-	TGTGCCAGCAGCTCCCGTCTACTAGCGGAGTCCTACAATGAGCAGTTCTTC	CASSSRLLAESYNEQFF
-	TRBV7-9	TRBJ1-3	-	TGTGCCAGCAGCTTAGCGCGCGACAGCTCTGGAAACACCATATATTTT	CASSLARDSSGNTIYF
TRBD1	TRBV6-4	TRBJ1-2	-	TGTGCCAGCAGTGCACAGGGGACAGCGGGCAATGGCTACACCTTC	CASSAQGTAGNGYTF
TRBD1	TRBV7-9	TRBJ1-6	-	TGTGCCAGCAGCTTAGCGGGGACAGGGGTATATTCACCCCTCCACTTT	CASSLAGTGVYSPLHF
TRBD1	TRBV5-6	TRBJ1-2	-	TGTGCCAGCAGCTTGCCCCCCTCGACAGGGAACTATGGCTACACCTTC	CASSLPPSTGNYGYTF
-	TRBV30	TRBJ2-3	-	TGTGCCTGGCAGCGGGACACATCAGGAGATACGCAGTATTTT	CAWQRDTSGDTQYF
TRBD1	TRBV2	TRBJ1-5	few	TGTGCCAGCAGTGCCGGGACAGGGGGCAGCCAGCCCCAGCATTTT	CASSAGTGGSQPQHF
-	TRBV15	TRBJ1-2	-	TGTGCCACCAGCAGAGAGATCGGTGGCTACACCTTC	CATSREIGGYTF
-	TRBV10-3	TRBJ1-2	once	TGTGCCATCAGTGAGTCGCAGGGGTCCCTCTATGGCTACACCTTC	CAISESQGSLYGYTF
-	TRBV27	TRBJ2-7	-	TGTGCCAGCAGTTTAGATTACAGGGCTCCCTACGAGCAGTACTTC	CASSLDYRAPYEQYF
TRBD1	TRBV3-1/TRBV3-2	TRBJ1-1	-	TGTGCCAGCAGCCTAACAGGGGACTCTGAAGCTTTCTTT	CASSLTGDSEAFF
-	TRBV4-3	TRBJ2-2	-	TGCGCCAGCAGCCAAGAGTCCAGGGCGCCGAGGCACACCGGGGAGCTGTTTTTT	CASSQESRAPRHTGELFF
TRBD2	TRBV20-1	TRBJ2-5	once	TGCAGTGCTAGTAGCGGGGGGGCCGTCGGGGAGACCCAGTACTTC	CSASSGGAVGETQYF
-	TRBV18	TRBJ1-2	-	TGTGCCAGCTCAGCCCGCCCCGGGACGGATCAGTGGCGGGACTTC	CASSARPGTDQWRDF
-	TRBV5-1	TRBJ2-5	-	TGCGCCAGCAGCTTGTCACAGGAAGAGACCCAGTACTTC	CASSLSQEETQYF
TRBD2	TRBV4-2	TRBJ2-5	-	TGTGCCAGCAGCCAAGGAAGGCTAGCGGGGGAAGAGACCCAGTACTTC	CASSQGRLAGEETQYF
TRBD1	TRBV9	TRBJ1-2	-	TGTGCCAGCAGCCCTGGACAGGGGCTATATGGCTACACCTTC	CASSPGQGLYGYTF
-	TRBV27	TRBJ1-1	-	TGTGCCAGCAGTCCACAGGGAGGGACTGAAGCTTTCTTT	CASSPQGGTEAFF
TRBD1	TRBV24-1	TRBJ2-5	-	TGTGCCACCAGTGACGCCGGGACAGGGGGCGACCAAGAGACCCAGTACTTC	CATSDAGTGGDQETQYF
TRBD1	TRBV6-2/TRBV6-3	TRBJ2-1	-	TGTGCCAGCAGTATCCCGGGACAGGGGTCCAATGAGCAGTTCTTC	CASSIPGQGSNEQFF
TRBD2	TRBV11-2	TRBJ2-3	-	TGTGCCAGCAGTCGCAGGCGGGGGGGCCTCGGCACAGATACGCAGTATTTT	CASSRRRGGLGTDTQYF
TRBD1	TRBV10-3	TRBJ1-2	-	TGTGCCATCAGTGTACAGGGGCGCAACTATGGCTACACCTTC	CAISVQGRNYGYTF
-	TRBV5-1	TRBJ1-4	-	TGCGCCAGCAGCCCAACAGGGATGGGGGCTAATGAAAAACTGTTTTTT	CASSPTGMGANEKLFF
-	TRBV3-1/TRBV3-2	TRBJ2-1	-	TGTGCCAGCAGCCCCCCGACAGGTCGGGGCTCCTACAATGAGCAGTTCTTC	CASSPPTGRGSYNEQFF
TRBD2	TRBV2	TRBJ2-1	-	TGTGCCAGCAGCAAGACTAGCGGGGGCACCAATGAGCAGTTCTTC	CASSKTSGGTNEQFF
-	TRBV5-6	TRBJ1-1	-	TGTGCCAGCAGCAGCGGAAGGGGGACTGAAGCTTTCTTT	CASSSGRGTEAFF
TRBD1	TRBV28	TRBJ1-3	-	TGTGCCAGCAGTCCTTGGACAGGGGCCTCTGGAAACACCATATATTTT	CASSPWTGASGNTIYF
-	TRBV7-9	TRBJ1-2	-	TGTGCCAGCAGCTTAGGTGGGGAGGGGCTGGACTATGGCTACACCTTC	CASSLGGEGLDYGYTF
-	TRBV29-1	TRBJ1-1	-	TGCAGCGCCGATCGACAGCTGAACACTGAAGCTTTCTTT	CSADRQLNTEAFF
-	TRBV7-9	TRBJ2-5	-	TGTGCCAGCAGCCGAGGGTCCCAGGAGACCCAGTACTTC	CASSRGSQETQYF
-	TRBV20-1	TRBJ1-2	-	TGCAGTGCTAGAGATGGGGCTGGCTACACCTTC	CSARDGAGYTF
-	TRBV18	TRBJ1-4	once	TGTGCCAGCTCACCAGCCAGGAGGAATGAAAAACTGTTTTTT	CASSPARRNEKLFF
-	TRBV21-1	TRBJ1-2	-	TGTGCCAGCAGCCCGCACCCATGGGGGACAGCCTATGGCTACACCTTC	CASSPHPWGTAYGYTF